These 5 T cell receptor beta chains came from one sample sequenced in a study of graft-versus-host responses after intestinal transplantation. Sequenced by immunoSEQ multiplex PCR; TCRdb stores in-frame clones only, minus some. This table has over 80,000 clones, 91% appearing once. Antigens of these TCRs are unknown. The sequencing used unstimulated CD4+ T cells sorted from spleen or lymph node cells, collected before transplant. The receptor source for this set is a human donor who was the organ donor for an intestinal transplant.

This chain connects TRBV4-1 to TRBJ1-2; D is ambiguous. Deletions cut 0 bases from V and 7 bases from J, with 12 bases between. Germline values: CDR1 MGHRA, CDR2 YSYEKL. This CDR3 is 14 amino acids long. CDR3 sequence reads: CASSQDRGRVGYTF. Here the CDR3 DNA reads TGCGCCAGCAGCCAAGATCGGGGTCGGGTTGGCTACACCTTC.

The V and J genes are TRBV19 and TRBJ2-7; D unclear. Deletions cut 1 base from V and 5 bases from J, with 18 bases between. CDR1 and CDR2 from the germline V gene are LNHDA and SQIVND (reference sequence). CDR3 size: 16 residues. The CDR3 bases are TGTGCCAGTAGTATAGGGCCCCGGGTCCAGAAGGACGAGCAGTACTTC. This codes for CASSIGPRVQKDEQYF.

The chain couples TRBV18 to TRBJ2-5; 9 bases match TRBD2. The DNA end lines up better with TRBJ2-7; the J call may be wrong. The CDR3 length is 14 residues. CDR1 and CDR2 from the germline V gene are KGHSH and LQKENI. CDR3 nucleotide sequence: TGTGCCAGCTCACCGGGGACTAGCTCCGGCGAGCAGTACTTC. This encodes CASSPGTSSGEQYF.

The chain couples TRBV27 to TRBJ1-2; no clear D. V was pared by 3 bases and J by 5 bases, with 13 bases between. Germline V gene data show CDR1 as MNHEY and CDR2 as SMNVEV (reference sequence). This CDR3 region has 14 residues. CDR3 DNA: TGTGCCAGCAGTTTTTCATGGGCCACTTATGGCTACACCTTC. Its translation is CASSFSWATYGYTF.

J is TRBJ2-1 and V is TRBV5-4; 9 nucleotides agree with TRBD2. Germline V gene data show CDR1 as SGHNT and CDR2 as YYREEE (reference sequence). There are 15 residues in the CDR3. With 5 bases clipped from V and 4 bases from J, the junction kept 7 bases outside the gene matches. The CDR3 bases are TGTGCCAGCAGACAGAGCGGGGGGCCTTACAATGAGCAGTTCTTC. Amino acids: CASRQSGGPYNEQFF.